The 8 T cell receptor beta chains reported below all come from one sample, sequenced in a study of control samples from healthy donors and cancer patients. Only in-frame clones appear in the TCRdb table, and some are missing; sequencing was by immunoSEQ multiplex PCR. Among about 120,000 clones listed, about nine tenths were seen once. Sequencing was done on a sample of blood. The receptors here all came from a woman younger than 35 in good health.

This CDR3 reads CASKGPQLGQPNEQFF. The DNA for the CDR3 is TGTGCCAGCAAGGGGCCCCAACTTGGACAGCCCAATGAGCAGTTCTTC. The V gene is TRBV28, the J gene TRBJ2-1; a possible D gene is TRBD1 (6 bases). In germline, CDR1 is MDHEN, CDR2 SYDVKM. V shed 7 bases and J shed 6 bases, with 22 bases lying between them. There are 16 residues in the CDR3.

V gene TRBV6-5 combines with J gene TRBJ1-1; D is unresolved. The V and J ends lost 9 bases and 4 bases respectively, with 15 bases between them. There are 13 residues in the CDR3. Germline V gene sequence: CDR1 MNHEY, CDR2 SVGAGI. The CDR3 spells CASNRIESTEAFF. The CDR3 DNA reads as TGTGCCAGTAATAGGATTGAAAGCACTGAAGCTTTCTTT.

This chain connects TRBV12-5 to TRBJ2-7, with no clear D. The CDR3 has 13 residues. Germline values: CDR1 LGHNT, CDR2 FRNRAP. Trimming cost V 8 bases and J 0 bases, with 11 bases left between them. CDR3 DNA: TGTGCTAGTAGCCGTGGCGGCTCCTACGAGCAGTACTTC. Translating it yields CASSRGGSYEQYF.

The V gene is TRBV7-9, the J gene TRBJ2-7; 12 positions agree with TRBD1. The V segment lost 6 bases and the J segment 3 bases; nucleotides outside the gene matches: 3. This CDR3 comprises 14 residues. Germline loops: CDR1 SEHNR, CDR2 FQNEAQ (reference sequence). The CDR3 is CASRGQGAGYEQYF. The CDR3 region has the DNA TGTGCCAGCAGGGGACAGGGGGCAGGCTACGAGCAGTACTTC.

The chain is built from TRBV19 and TRBJ1-6, with 10 nucleotides matching TRBD1. Germline V gene sequence: CDR1 LNHDA, CDR2 SQIVND (reference sequence). Trimming at V came to 4 bases and at J to 11 bases, leaving 5 bases not matched to a gene. This CDR3 is built from 14 residues. CDR3 sequence reads: CASSTGTGATPLHF. CDR3 coding DNA: TGTGCCAGTAGTACTGGGACAGGGGCAACACCCCTCCACTTT.

The V call is TRBV9, the J call TRBJ1-3, with 9 bases fitting TRBD1. V lost 3 bases, J lost 7 bases, and 11 bases stayed unmatched. The CDR3 loop spans 16 amino acids. The germline gives CDR1 SGDLS, CDR2 YYNGEE. The CDR3 DNA follows: TGTGCCAGCAGCGCCCATCCGACAGGGGGGGTGAACACCATATATTTT. Translated: CASSAHPTGGVNTIYF.

This clone was recorded once. The sample contains more than one DNA sequence encoding this CDR3. The chain recombines TRBV24-1 with TRBJ2-7; weak D call: TRBD2 (6 bases). Germline V gene lookup returns CDR1 KGHDR and CDR2 SFDVKD. The CDR3 is 13 residues long. The V end was cut by 5 bases, the J end by 1 base, with 8 bases between. In DNA, the CDR3 is TGTGCCACCAGTGGGGCGGGATCCTACGAGCAGTACTTC. Its protein is CATSGAGSYEQYF.

The rearrangement joins TRBV27 to TRBJ1-1, with 7 bases matching TRBD1. The CDR3 is 17 amino acids. After removal of 5 bases from V and 4 bases from J, the junction contained 16 bases not matched to a gene. The germline V gene has CDR1 MNHEY and CDR2 SMNVEV (reference sequence). CDR3 coding DNA: TGTGCCAGCAGTGGAACTCCAGGGGGAAGGATGAGCACTGAAGCTTTCTTT. Translating it yields CASSGTPGGRMSTEAFF.